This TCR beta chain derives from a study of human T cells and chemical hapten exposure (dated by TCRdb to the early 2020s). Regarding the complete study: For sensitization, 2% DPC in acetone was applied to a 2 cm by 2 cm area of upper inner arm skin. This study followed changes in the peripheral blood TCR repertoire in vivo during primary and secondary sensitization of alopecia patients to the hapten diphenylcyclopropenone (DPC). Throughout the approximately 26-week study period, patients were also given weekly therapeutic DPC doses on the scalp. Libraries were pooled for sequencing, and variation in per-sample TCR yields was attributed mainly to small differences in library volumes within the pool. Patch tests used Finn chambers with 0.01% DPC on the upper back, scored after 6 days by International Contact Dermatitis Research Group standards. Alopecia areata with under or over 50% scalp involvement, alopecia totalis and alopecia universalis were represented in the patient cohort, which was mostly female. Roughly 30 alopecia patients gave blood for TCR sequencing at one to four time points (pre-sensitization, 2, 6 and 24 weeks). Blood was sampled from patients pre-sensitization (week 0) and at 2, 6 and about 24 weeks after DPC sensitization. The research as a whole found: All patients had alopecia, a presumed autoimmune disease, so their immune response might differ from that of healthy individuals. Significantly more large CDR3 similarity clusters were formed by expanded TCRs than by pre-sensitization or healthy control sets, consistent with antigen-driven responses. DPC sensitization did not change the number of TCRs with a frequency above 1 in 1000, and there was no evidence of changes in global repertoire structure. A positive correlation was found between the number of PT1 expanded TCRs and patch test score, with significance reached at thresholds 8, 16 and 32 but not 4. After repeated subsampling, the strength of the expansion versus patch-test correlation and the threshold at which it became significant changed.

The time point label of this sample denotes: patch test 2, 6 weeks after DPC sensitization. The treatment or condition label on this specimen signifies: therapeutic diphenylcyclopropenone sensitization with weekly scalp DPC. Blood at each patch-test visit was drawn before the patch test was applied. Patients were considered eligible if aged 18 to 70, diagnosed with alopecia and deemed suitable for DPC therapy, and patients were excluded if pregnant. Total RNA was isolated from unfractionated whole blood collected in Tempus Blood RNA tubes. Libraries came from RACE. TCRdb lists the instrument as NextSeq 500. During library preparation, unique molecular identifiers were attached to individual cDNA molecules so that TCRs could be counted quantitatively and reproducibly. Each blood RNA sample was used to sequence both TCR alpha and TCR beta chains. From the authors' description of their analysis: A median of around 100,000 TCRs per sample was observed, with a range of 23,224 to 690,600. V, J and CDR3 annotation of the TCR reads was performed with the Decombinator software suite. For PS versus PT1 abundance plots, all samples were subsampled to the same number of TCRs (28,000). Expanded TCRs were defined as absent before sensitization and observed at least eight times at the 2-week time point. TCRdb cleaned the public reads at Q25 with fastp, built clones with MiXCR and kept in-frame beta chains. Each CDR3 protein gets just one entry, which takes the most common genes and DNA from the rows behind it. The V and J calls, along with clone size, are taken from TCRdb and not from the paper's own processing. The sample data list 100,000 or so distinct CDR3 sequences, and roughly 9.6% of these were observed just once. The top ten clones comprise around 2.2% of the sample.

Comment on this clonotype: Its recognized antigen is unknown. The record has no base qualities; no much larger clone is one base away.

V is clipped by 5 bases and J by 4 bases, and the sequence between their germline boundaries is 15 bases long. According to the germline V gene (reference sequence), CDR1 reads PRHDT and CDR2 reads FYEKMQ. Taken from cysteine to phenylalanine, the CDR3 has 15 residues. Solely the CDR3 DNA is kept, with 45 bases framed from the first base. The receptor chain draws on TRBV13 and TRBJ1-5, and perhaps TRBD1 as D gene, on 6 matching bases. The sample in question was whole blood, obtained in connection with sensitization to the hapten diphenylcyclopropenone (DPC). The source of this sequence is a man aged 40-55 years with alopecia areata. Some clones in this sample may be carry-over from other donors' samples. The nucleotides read TGTGCCAGCAGCATATCAGGAGGGGGGAATCAGCCCCAGCATTTT. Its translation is CASSISGGGNQPQHF.